This T cell receptor beta chain was observed in a study of identical twins' blood T cells. Whole-study findings and limits: Each donor's most abundant TCRbeta clonotypes shared more CDR3 sequences with her twin than unrelated donors. Mainly, cloneset size products determined shared clonotypes, twins included.

V was trimmed by 5 bases and J by 6 bases, leaving 10 bases between them. Germline V gene lookup returns CDR1 MNHNS and CDR2 SASEGT. The CDR3 totals 13 residues. Worth noting for this clonotype: Its specificity is unknown.

Sample barcodes were added at both library ends during cDNA synthesis. TCRdb re-called the 5' RACE reads with MiXCR, one entry per CDR3 protein. In the table there are 350,000 to 400,000 distinct CDR3 sequences, approximately 30% of which are singletons. The chain couples TRBV6-1 to TRBJ1-4; no clear D gene. Sequenced: PBMCs. The TCR was taken from a woman aged 18 to 50 in good health. CDR3 coding DNA: TGTGCCAGCAGTATACGGAGGGATGAAAAACTGTTTTTT. This sequence encodes CASSIRRDEKLFF.